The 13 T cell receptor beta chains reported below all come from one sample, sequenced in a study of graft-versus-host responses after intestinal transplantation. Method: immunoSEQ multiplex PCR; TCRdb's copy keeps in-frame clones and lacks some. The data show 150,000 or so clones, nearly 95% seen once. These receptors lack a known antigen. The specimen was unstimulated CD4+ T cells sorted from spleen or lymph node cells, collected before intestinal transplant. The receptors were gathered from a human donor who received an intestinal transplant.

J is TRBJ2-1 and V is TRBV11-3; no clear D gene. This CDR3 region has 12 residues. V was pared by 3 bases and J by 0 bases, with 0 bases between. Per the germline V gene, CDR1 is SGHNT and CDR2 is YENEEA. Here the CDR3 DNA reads TGTGCCAGCAGCTTCTCCTACAATGAGCAGTTCTTC. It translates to CASSFSYNEQFF. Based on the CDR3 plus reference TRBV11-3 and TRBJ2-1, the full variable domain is EAGVVQSPRYKIIEKKQPVAFWCNPISGHNTLYWYLQNLGQGPELLIRYENEEAVDDSQLPKDRFSAERLKGVDSTLKIQPAELGDSAVYLCASSFSYNEQFFGPGTRLTVL.

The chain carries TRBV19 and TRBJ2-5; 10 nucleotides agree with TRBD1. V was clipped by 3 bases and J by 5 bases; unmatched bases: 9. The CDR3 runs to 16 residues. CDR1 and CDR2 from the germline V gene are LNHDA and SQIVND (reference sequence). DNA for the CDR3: TGTGCCAGTAGTATTCGCCAGACAGGGGGCAGGGAGACCCAGTACTTC. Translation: CASSIRQTGGRETQYF.

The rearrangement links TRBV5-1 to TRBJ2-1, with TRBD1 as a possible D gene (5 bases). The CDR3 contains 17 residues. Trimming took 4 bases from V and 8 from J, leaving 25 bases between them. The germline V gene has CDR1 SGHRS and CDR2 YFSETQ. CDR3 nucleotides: TGCGCCAGCAGCCAAAGGGGCATTGCGATAGAAGTCGATGAGCAGTTCTTC. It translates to CASSQRGIAIEVDEQFF.

DNA of the CDR3: TGTGCCAGTAGTATACGGGACACTTATATGAACACTGAAGCTTTCTTT. It is translated as CASSIRDTYMNTEAFF. The chain links TRBV19 to TRBJ1-1, with D perhaps TRBD1 (6 bases). The germline V gene has CDR1 LNHDA and CDR2 SQIVND (reference sequence). The CDR3 extends over 16 amino acids. Trimming removed 2 bases from V and 0 bases from J, with 13 bases in between.

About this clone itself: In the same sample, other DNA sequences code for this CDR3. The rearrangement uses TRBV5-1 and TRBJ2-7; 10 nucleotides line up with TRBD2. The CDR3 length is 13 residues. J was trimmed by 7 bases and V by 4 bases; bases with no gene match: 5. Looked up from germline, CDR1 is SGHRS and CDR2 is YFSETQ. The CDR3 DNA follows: TGCGCCAGCAGCCTAGCGGGAGTACGAGAGCAGTACTTC. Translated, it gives CASSLAGVREQYF. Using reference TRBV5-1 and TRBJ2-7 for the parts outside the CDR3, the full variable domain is KAGVTQTPRYLIKTRGQQVTLSCSPISGHRSVSWYQQTPGQGLQFLFEYFSETQRNKGNFPGRFSGRQFSNSRSEMNVSTLELGDSALYLCASSLAGVREQYFGPGTRLTVT.

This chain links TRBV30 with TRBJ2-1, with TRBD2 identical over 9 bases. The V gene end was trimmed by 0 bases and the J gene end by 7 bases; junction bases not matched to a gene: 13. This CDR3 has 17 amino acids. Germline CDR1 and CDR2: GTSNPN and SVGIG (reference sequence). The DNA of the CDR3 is TGTGCCTGGAGTGTACCCCAGCTAGCGGGAATTCGGAATGAGCAGTTCTTC. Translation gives CAWSVPQLAGIRNEQFF.

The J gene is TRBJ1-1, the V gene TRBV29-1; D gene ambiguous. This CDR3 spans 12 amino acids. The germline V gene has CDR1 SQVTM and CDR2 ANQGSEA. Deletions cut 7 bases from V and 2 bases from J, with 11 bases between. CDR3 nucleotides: TGCAGCGCAGGATGGGGTAACACTGAAGCTTTCTTT. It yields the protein CSAGWGNTEAFF. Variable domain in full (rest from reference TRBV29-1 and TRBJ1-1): SAVISQKPSRDICQRGTSLTIQCQVDSQVTMMFWYRQQPGQSLTLIATANQGSEATYESGFVIDKFPISRPNLTFSTLTVSNMSPEDSSIYLCSAGWGNTEAFFGQGTRLTVV.

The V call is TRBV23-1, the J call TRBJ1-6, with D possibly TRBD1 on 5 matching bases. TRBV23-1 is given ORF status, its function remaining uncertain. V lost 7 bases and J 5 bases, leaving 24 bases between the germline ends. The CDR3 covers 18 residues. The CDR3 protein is CASTSRSDLGVNNSPLHF. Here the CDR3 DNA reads TGCGCCAGCACCTCTCGGTCAGACCTGGGGGTTAATAATTCACCCCTCCACTTT.

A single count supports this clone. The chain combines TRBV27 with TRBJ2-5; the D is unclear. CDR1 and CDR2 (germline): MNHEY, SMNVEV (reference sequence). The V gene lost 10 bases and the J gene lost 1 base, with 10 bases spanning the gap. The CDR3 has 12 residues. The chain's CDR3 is CANPWGQETQYF. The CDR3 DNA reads TGTGCCAACCCTTGGGGCCAAGAGACCCAGTACTTC.

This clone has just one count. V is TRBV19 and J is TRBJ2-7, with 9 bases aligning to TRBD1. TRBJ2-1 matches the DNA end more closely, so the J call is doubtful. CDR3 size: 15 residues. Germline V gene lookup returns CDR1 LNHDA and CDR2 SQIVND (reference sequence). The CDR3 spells CASRPGQGGYNEQFF. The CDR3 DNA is TGTGCCAGTAGGCCGGGACAGGGTGGGTACAATGAGCAGTTCTTC.

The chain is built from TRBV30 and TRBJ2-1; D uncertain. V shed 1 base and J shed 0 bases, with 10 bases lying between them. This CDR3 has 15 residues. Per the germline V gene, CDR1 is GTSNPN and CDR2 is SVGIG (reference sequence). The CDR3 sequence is CAWSGPQSSYNEQFF. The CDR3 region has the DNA TGTGCCTGGAGTGGACCACAGAGCTCCTACAATGAGCAGTTCTTC. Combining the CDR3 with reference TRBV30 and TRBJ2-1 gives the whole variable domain SQTIHQWPATLVQPVGSPLSLECTVEGTSNPNLYWYRQAAGRGLQLLFYSVGIGQISSEVPQNLSASRPQDRQFILSSKKLLLSDSGFYLCAWSGPQSSYNEQFFGPGTRLTVL.

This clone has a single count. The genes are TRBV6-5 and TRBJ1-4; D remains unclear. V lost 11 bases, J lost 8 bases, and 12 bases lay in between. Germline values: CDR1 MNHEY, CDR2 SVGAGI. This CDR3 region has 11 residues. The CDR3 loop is CAATAKEKLFF. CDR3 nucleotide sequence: TGTGCCGCAACGGCAAAGGAAAAACTGTTTTTT.

The CDR3 coding sequence is TGTGCCAGCGGACTAGCGGGAGGGTGGGAGACCCAGTACTTC. This gives the protein CASGLAGGWETQYF. The chain joins TRBV2 to TRBJ2-5; 15 nucleotides line up with TRBD2. The CDR3 totals 14 residues. The germline CDR1 and CDR2 sequences are SNHLY and FYNNEI. J gave up 5 bases and V 8 bases, and 3 bases lay outside the gene matches.